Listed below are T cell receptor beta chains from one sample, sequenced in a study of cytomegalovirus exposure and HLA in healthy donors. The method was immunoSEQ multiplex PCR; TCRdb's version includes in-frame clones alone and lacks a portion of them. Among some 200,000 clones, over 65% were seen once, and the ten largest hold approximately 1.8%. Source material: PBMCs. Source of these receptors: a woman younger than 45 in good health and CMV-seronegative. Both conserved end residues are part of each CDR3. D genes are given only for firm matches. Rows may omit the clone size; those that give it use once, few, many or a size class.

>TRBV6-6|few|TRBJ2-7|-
CASRATGSYEQYF
TGTGCCAGCAGAGCGACAGGATCCTACGAGCAGTACTTC
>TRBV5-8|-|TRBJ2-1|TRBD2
CASSLPRTSGGHNEQFF
TGTGCCAGCAGCTTGCCCCGGACTAGCGGGGGCCACAATGAGCAGTTCTTC
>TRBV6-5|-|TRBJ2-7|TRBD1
CASRGQEEWSYEQYF
TGTGCCAGCAGGGGACAGGAGGAGTGGTCCTACGAGCAGTACTTC
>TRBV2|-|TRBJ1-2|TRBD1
CASSNPTGVEGGYTF
TGTGCCAGCAGCAACCCTACAGGGGTAGAAGGGGGCTACACCTTC
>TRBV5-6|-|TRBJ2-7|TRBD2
CASSFRGSSYEQYF
TGTGCCAGCAGCTTCCGCGGGAGCTCCTACGAGCAGTACTTC
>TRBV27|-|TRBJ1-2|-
CASSLRHTGTRYGYTF
TGTGCCAGCTCCCTGCGACATACGGGAACCCGCTATGGCTACACCTTC
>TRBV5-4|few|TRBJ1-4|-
CASSSAANEKLFF
TGTGCCAGCAGCAGTGCGGCTAATGAAAAACTGTTTTTT
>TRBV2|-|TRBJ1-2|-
CASSETAGWDYGYTF
TGTGCCAGCAGTGAAACGGCAGGATGGGACTATGGCTACACCTTC
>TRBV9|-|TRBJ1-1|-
CASSRNSRDTEAFF
TGTGCCAGCAGCAGAAATTCGAGGGACACTGAAGCTTTCTTT
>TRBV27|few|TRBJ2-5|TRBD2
CASSFSTGRVQETQYF
TGTGCCAGCAGTTTTTCGACCGGGAGGGTCCAAGAGACCCAGTACTTC